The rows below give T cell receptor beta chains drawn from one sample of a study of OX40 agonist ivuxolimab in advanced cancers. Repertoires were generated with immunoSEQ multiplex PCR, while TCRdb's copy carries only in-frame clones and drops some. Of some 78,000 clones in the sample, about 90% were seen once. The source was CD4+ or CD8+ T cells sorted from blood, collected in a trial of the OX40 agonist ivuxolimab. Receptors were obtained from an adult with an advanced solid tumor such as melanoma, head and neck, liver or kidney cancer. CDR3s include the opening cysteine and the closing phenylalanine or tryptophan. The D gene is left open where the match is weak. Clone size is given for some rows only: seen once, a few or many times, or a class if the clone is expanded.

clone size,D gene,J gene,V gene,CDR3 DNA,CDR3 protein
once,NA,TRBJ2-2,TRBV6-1,TGTGCCACCGAGAGGGGAAGGGGATACACCGGGGAGCTGTTTTTT,CATERGRGYTGELFF
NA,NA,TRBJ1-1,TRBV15,TGTGCCACCAGCAGAGATTTAAAGGCAGGGGCCACTGAAGCTTTCTTT,CATSRDLKAGATEAFF
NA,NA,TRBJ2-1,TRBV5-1,TGCGCCAGCACCCGAGGGGAATCCCCGGTAGGCGGGGAGCAGTTCTTC,CASTRGESPVGGEQFF
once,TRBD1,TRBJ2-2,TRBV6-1,TGTGCCATCAGTGCCAGTGGTGGACAGGGGAACGCCGGGGAGCTGTTTTTT,CAISASGGQGNAGELFF
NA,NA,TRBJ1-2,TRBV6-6,TGTGCCAGCAGTCCCCGATTGGGGGCGCCTCATGGCTACACCTTC,CASSPRLGAPHGYTF
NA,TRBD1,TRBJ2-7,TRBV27,TGTGCCAGCAGCAAACGCCCGGGACAGTTTTATTTCTACGAGCAGTACTTC,CASSKRPGQFYFYEQYF
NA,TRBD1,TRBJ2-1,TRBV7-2,TGTGCCAGCAGCTTCAGAGGGACAGGGGCCAATGAGCAGTTCTTC,CASSFRGTGANEQFF
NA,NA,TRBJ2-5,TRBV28,TGTGCCAGCAGTTTAGGCCGATATGAGACCCAGTACTTC,CASSLGRYETQYF
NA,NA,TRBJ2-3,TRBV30,TGTGCCTGGACAGGCACAGATACGCAGTATTTT,CAWTGTDTQYF
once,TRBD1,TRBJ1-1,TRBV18,TGTGCCAGCTCACCACTCACTACAGGGGGACGGACTGAAGCTTTCTTT,CASSPLTTGGRTEAFF
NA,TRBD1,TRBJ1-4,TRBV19,TGTGCCAGTAGTATAATCCTCGGCGGGACAGGGGGCGAAAAACTGTTTTTT,CASSIILGGTGGEKLFF
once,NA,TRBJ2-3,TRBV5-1,TGCGCCAGCAGCTCACGACAGAAGGCGGATACGCAGTATTTT,CASSSRQKADTQYF
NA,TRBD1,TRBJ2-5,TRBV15,TGTGCCACCAGCAAAGAGGGACAGGGTCGAACCCAGTACTTC,CATSKEGQGRTQYF
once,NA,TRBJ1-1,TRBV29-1,TGCAGCGTTGAGACAGTGACCCCGAACACTGAAGCTTTCTTT,CSVETVTPNTEAFF
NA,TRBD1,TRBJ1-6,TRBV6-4,TGTGCCAGCAGTGCTTTGACCGGGACAGGGGGCTCACCCCTCCACTTT,CASSALTGTGGSPLHF